A single sample is the source of the 6 T cell receptor beta chains below, sequenced in a study of OX40 agonist ivuxolimab in advanced cancers. Clones were read by immunoSEQ multiplex PCR, and TCRdb kept only the in-frame ones, dropping some. The sample lists 57,000 or so clones; about 88% were seen once. Specimen: CD4+ or CD8+ T cells sorted from blood, collected in a trial of the OX40 agonist ivuxolimab. These receptors were obtained from an adult with an advanced solid tumor such as melanoma, head and neck, liver or kidney cancer.

The rearrangement links TRBV30 to TRBJ2-3; weak D call: TRBD1 (6 bases). Trimming stripped 4 bases from V and 0 bases from J, with 14 bases between. There are 15 residues in the CDR3. Looked up from germline, CDR1 is GTSNPN and CDR2 is SVGIG (reference sequence). CDR3 coding DNA: TGTGCCTGGATGGGGGACATGATAAGCACAGATACGCAGTATTTT. It translates to CAWMGDMISTDTQYF.

This chain connects TRBV11-2 to TRBJ2-5; TRBD2 matches 10 bases. The germline gives CDR1 SGHAT, CDR2 FQNNGV. The V gene end was trimmed by 5 bases and the J gene end by 2 bases; junction bases not matched to a gene: 8. CDR3 length: 16 amino acids. The CDR3 nucleotides are TGTGCCAGCAGCCCAACAGCGGGGGGGCCACAAGAGACCCAGTACTTC. Its translation is CASSPTAGGPQETQYF.

J is TRBJ1-1 and V is TRBV28, with D possibly being TRBD1 (5 bases). Germline CDR1 and CDR2: MDHEN and SYDVKM. Trimming pared 2 bases from V and 1 base from J, leaving 11 bases between. The CDR3 has 15 residues. CDR3: CASSLVQGRNTEAFF. As DNA, the CDR3 is TGTGCCAGCAGTTTAGTCCAGGGAAGGAACACTGAAGCTTTCTTT.

The chain is built from TRBV6-1 and TRBJ1-1, with 8 bases identical to TRBD1. The CDR3 totals 15 residues. Trimming at V came to 5 bases and at J to 6 bases, leaving 11 bases not matched to a gene. Germline V gene data show CDR1 as MNHNS and CDR2 as SASEGT. CDR3 nucleotide sequence: TGTGCCAGCAGTCGACCTCTGGACAGGGTCCCTGAAGCTTTCTTT. Its protein is CASSRPLDRVPEAFF.

The chain has TRBV7-9 and TRBJ1-5; the match to TRBD1 covers 7 bases. CDR1 is SEHNR and CDR2 is FQNEAQ in the germline V gene (reference sequence). Trimming took 5 bases from V and 0 from J; bases not matched to a gene: 4. CDR3 length: 15 amino acids. The CDR3, as DNA: TGTGCCAGCAGCAAAGGGACAGATAGCAATCAGCCCCAGCATTTT. It encodes CASSKGTDSNQPQHF.

CDR3 bases: TGCAGCGCTGCAAACCCCCCGAACACTGAAGCTTTCTTT. This sequence encodes CSAANPPNTEAFF. The chain joins TRBV29-1 to TRBJ1-1; D is uncertain. The CDR3 length is 13 residues. Germline assignment: CDR1 SQVTM and CDR2 ANQGSEA. Trimming removed 7 bases from V and 1 base from J, with 13 bases in between.